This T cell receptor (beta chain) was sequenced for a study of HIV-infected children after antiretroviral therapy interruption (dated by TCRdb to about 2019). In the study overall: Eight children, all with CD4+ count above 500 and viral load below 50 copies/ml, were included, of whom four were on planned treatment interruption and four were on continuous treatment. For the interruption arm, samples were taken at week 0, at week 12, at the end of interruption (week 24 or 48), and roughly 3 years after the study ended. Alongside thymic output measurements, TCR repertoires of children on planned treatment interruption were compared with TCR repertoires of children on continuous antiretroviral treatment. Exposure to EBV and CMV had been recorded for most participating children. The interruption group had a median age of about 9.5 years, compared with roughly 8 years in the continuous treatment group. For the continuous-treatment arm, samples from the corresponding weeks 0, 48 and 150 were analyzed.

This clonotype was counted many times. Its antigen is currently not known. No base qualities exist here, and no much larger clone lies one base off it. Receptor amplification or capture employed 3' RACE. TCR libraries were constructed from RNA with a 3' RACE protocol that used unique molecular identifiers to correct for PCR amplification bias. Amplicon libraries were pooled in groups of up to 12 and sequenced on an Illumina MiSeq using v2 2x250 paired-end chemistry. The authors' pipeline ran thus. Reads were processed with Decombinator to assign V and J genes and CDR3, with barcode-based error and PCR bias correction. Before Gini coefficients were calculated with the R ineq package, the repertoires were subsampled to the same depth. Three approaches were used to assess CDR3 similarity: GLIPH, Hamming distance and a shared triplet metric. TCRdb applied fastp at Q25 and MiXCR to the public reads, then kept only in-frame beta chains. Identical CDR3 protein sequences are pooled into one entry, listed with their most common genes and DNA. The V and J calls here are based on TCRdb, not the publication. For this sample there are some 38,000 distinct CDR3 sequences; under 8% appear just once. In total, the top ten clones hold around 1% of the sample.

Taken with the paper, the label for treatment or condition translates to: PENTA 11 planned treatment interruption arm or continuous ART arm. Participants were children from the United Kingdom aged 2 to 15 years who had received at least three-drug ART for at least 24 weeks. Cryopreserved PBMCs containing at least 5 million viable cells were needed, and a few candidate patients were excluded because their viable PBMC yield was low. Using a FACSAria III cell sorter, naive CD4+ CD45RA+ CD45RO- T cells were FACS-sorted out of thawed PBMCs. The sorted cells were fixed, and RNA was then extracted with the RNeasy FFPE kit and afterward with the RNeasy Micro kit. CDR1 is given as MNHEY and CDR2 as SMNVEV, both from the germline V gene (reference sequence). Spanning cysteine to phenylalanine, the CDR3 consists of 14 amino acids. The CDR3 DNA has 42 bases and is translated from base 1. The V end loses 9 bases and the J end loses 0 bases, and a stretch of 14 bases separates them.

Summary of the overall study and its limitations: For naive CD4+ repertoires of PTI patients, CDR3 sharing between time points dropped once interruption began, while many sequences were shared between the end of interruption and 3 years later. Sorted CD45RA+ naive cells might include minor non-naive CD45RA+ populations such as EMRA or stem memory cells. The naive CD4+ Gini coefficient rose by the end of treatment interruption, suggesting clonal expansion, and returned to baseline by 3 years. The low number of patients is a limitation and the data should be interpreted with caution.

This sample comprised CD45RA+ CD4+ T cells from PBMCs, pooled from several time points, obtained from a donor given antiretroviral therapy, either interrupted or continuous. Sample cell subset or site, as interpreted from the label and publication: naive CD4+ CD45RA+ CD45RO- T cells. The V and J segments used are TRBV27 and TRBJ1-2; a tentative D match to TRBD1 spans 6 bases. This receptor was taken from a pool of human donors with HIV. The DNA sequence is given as TGTGCCAGTACAGGGCTAGACTCTAACTATGGCTACACCTTC. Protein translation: CASTGLDSNYGYTF.